This entry concerns a single T cell receptor (beta chain). Its antigen is still unknown. This specimen comes from a study of cytomegalovirus exposure and HLA in healthy donors. The overall study: Clustering assigned about four fifths of the approximately 390 genotyped donors to the Caucasian-associated ancestry cluster.

From germline, CDR1 is GTSNPN and CDR2 SVGIG (reference sequence). This CDR3 is built from 13 residues. Germline trimming cut 1 base from V and 3 bases from J; bases unmatched to any gene: 1. Study outcomes and limitations: The study designated 150 to 200 TCR beta chains cytomegalovirus-associated. Across donors, most TCRs were seen rarely, yet some public ones were widespread.

These donors counted as nominally healthy when sampled, but unrecorded immune exposures were likely. Primers: 60 Vbeta forward and 13 Jbeta reverse. Sequenced by immunoSEQ multiplex PCR; TCRdb stores in-frame clones only, minus some. The sample comprises roughly 130,000 clones, less than 75% of which are singletons, and over 2% rests with the top ten. The rearrangement uses TRBV30 and TRBJ1-2; 8 bases are a match to TRBD1. The source of this sequence is a woman aged 40 to 50 in good health and CMV-seropositive. Sequenced sample: PBMCs. The DNA of the CDR3 is TGTGCCTGGAGTGAACAGGGGGACTATGGCTACACCTTC. As protein: CAWSEQGDYGYTF. Full variable domain (outside the CDR3, taken from reference TRBV30 and TRBJ1-2): SQTIHQWPATLVQPVGSPLSLECTVEGTSNPNLYWYRQAAGRGLQLLFYSVGIGQISSEVPQNLSASRPQDRQFILSSKKLLLSDSGFYLCAWSEQGDYGYTFGSGTRLTVV.